This T cell receptor (beta chain) stems from a study of cytomegalovirus exposure and HLA in healthy donors. This clone was seen only once. Its antigen is unidentified. V lost 4 bases and J lost 2, with 17 bases in between. Germline V lookup: CDR1 SGHRS, CDR2 YFSETQ. The CDR3 loop spans 16 amino acids. Whole-study findings and limits: Most TCR sequences were rare, but some public TCRs occurred in many donors.

Sequencing used immunoSEQ multiplex PCR; TCRdb keeps in-frame clones, though not all of them. In the table there are some 320,000 clones, 87% of which are singletons. The material sequenced was PBMCs. V gene TRBV5-1 combines with J gene TRBJ2-3, with a tentative D call TRBD2 (5 bases). This TCR was sampled from a woman in her twenties or thirties in good health and CMV-seropositive. DNA for the CDR3: TGCGCCAGCAGCACATTAGGGCGGGTGGACACAGATACGCAGTATTTT. This gives the protein CASSTLGRVDTDTQYF.